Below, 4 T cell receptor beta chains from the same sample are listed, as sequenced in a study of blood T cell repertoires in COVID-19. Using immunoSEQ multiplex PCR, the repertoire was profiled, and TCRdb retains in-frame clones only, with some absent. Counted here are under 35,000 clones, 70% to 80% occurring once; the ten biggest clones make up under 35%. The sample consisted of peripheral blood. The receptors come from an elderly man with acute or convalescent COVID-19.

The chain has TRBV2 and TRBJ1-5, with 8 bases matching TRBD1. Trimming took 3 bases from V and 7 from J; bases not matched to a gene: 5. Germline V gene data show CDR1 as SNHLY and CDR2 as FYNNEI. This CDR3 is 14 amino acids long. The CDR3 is CASSDIAGGQPQHF. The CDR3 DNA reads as TGTGCCAGCAGTGATATCGCAGGGGGCCAGCCCCAGCATTTT.

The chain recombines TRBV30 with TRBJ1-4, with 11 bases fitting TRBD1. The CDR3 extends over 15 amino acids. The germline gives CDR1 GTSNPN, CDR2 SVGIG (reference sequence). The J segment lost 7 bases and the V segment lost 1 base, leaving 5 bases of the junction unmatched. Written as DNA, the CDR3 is TGTGCCTGGAGTGCCCTCGGACAGGGGGCTGAAAAACTGTTTTTT. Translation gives CAWSALGQGAEKLFF.

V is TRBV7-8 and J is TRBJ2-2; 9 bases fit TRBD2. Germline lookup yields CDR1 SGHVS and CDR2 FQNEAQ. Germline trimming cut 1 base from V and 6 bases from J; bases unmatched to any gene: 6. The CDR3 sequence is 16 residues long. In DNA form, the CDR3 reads TGTGCCAGCAGCTTAGGCCTAGCGGGAAACGCCGGGGAGCTGTTTTTT. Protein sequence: CASSLGLAGNAGELFF. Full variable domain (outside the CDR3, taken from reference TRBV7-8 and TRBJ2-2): GAGVSQSPRYKVAKRGQDVALRCDPISGHVSLFWYQQALGQGPEFLTYFQNEAQLDKSGLPSDRFFAERPEGSVSTLKIQRTQQEDSAVYLCASSLGLAGNAGELFFGEGSRLTVL.

The CDR3 DNA is TGTGCCAGCAGCCTGAACAGGAGATCCAACACTGAAGCTTTCTTT. Encoded protein: CASSLNRRSNTEAFF. The chain employs TRBV6-2 or TRBV6-3 and TRBJ1-1; D might be TRBD1 (5 bases). Germline CDR1 is MNHEY and CDR2 is SVGEGT. V lost 6 bases, J lost 2 bases, and 16 bases lay in between. The CDR3 sequence is 15 residues long.